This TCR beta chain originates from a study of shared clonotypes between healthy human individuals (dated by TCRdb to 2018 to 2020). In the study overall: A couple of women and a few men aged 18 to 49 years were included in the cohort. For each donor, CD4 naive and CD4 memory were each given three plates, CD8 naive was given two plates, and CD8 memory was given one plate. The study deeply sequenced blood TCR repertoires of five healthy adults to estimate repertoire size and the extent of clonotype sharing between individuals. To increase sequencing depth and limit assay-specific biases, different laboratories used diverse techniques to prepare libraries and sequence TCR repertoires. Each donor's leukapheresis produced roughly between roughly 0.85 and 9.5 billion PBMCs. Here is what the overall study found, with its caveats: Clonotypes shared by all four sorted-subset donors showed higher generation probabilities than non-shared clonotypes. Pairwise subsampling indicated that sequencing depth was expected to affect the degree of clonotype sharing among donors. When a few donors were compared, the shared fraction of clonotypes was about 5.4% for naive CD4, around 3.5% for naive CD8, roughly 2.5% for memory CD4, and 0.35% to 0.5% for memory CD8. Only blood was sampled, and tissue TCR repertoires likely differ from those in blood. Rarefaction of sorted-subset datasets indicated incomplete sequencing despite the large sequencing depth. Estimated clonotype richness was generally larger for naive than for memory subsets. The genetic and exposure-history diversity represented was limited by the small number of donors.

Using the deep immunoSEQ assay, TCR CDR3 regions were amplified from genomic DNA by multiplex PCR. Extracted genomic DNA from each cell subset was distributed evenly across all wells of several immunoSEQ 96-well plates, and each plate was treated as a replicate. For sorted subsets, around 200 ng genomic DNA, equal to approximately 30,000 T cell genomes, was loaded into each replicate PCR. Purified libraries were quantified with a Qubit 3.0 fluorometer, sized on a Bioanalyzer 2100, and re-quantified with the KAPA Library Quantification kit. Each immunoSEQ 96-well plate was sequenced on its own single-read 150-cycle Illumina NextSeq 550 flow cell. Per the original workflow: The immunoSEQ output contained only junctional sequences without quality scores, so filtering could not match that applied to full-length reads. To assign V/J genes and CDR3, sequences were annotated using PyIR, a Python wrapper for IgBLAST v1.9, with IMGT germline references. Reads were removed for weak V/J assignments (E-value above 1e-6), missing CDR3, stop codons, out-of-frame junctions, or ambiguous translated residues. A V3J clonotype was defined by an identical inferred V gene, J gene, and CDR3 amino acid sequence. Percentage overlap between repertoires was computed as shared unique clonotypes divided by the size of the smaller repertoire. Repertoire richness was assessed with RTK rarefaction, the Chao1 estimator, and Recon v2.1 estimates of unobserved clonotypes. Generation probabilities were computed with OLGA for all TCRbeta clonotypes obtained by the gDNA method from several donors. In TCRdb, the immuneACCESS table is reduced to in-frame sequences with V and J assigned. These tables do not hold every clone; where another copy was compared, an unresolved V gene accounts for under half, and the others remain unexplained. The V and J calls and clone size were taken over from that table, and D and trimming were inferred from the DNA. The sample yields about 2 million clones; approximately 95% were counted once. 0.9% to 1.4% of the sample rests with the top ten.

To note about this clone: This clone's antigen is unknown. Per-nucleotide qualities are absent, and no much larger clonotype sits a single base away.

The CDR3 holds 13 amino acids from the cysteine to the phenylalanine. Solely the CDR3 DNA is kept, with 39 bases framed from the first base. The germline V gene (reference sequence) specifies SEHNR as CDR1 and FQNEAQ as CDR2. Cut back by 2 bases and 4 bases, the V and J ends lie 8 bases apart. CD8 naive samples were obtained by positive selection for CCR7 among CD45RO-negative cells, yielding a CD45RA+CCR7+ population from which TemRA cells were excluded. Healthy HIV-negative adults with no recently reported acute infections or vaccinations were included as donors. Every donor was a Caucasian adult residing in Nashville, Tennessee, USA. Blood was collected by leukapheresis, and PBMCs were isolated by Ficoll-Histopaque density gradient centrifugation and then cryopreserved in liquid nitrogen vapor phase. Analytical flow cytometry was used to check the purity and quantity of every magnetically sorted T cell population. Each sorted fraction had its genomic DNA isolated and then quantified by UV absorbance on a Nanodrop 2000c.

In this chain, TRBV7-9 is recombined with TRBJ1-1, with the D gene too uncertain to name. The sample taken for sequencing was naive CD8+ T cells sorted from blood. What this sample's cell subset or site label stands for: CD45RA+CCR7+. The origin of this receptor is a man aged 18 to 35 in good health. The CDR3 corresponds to CASSLQDGTEAFF. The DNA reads TGTGCCAGCAGCTTACAAGATGGCACTGAAGCTTTCTTT.